The 31 T cell receptor beta chains below were found in one sample sequenced in a study of CXCR3-negative and CXCR3-positive naive CD8 T cells. UMI-labeled TRB cDNA libraries were prepared by 5' RACE. No DNA is given; TCRdb re-called the 5' RACE reads and lists each CDR3 protein once. Its table lists 150,000 to 180,000 distinct CDR3 sequences. The antigens these receptors bind are not known. Findings and caveats of the study: Against CXCR3-negative naive cells, CXCR3-positive naive cells showed more hydrophobic TRB CDR3s.

Sequencing was performed on naive CXCR3+ CD8+ T cells from blood. As for subset: CD45RO-CCR7+CD27+CD95- naive CD8+ T cells expressing CXCR3 (TNR3+). All receptors derive from a human donor in good health. Some clones in this sample may be carry-over from other donors' samples.

The chain employs TRBV11-2 and TRBJ2-7; TCRdb outputs TRBD1, but without DNA this stays unchecked. The CDR3 is 15 residues long. Germline values: CDR1 SGHAT, CDR2 FQNNGV. The CDR3 loop is CASSPGAPAFYEQYF.

The V call is TRBV4-1, the J call TRBJ2-3; absent DNA, TCRdb's TRBD2 call cannot be checked. Germline CDR1 and CDR2: MGHRA and YSYEKL. This CDR3 has 14 residues. This chain's CDR3 is CASSPAGSTDTQYF.

V usage is TRBV12-3 or TRBV12-4 and J usage is TRBJ1-5; TCRdb's D call of TRBD1 is untestable without DNA. The CDR3 sequence is 14 residues long. The CDR3 protein is CASSPTGRSQPQHF.

The chain employs TRBV2 and TRBJ2-1; the TCRdb call, TRBD1, lacks DNA for checking. This CDR3 has 14 residues. The germline CDR1 and CDR2 sequences are SNHLY and FYNNEI. The CDR3 region is CASSAGTEYNEQFF.

This rearrangement joins TRBV10-3 to TRBJ1-2; the D call of TRBD1 rests on TCRdb alone, since no DNA is present to check it. Germline CDR1 and CDR2: ENHRY and SYGVKD. This CDR3 region has 15 residues. CDR3 loop: CAISESTGQGSGYTF.

The chain combines TRBV3-1 with TRBJ2-1; TCRdb indicates TRBD1, and absent DNA this call remains unverified. CDR3 length: 17 amino acids. From germline, CDR1 is LGHDT and CDR2 YNNKEL (reference sequence). CDR3: CASSRARTFNSYNEQFF.

J is TRBJ1-3 and V is TRBV23-1. TRBV23-1 is classed as an ORF, of uncertain function. The CDR3 totals 18 residues. CDR3 protein: CASSLLLSRSNSGNTIYF.

The chain is built from TRBV7-6 and TRBJ2-2. The CDR3 totals 13 residues. The V gene's germline CDR1 is SGHVS and CDR2 FNYEAQ. The CDR3: CASSLGSAGELFF.

This sequence joins TRBV6-2 or TRBV6-3 and TRBJ2-1; no DNA is available, so the TRBD1 call from TCRdb remains unchecked. The CDR3 consists of 15 residues. Germline values: CDR1 MNHEY, CDR2 SVGEGT. The CDR3 sequence is CASSETQGAYNEQFF.

V and J are TRBV29-1 and TRBJ1-2; TCRdb lists TRBD1, though no DNA is available to test this call. The CDR3 loop spans 14 amino acids. CDR1 SQVTM and CDR2 ANQGSEA come from the germline V gene. The CDR3 loop is CSGGEQGPSYGYTF.

The rearrangement uses TRBV5-6 and TRBJ1-1; TCRdb reports TRBD1, a call that lacks DNA to check it against. CDR1 and CDR2 from the germline V gene are SGHDT and YYEEEE. This CDR3 has 15 residues. This CDR3 reads CASSSGLTEITEAFF.

This chain connects TRBV7-2 to TRBJ2-3; TCRdb selects TRBD2, and the lack of DNA leaves this call unchecked. Germline assignment: CDR1 SGHTA and CDR2 FQGNSA. The CDR3 has 18 residues. CDR3 amino acids: CASSSFTSGSQYSQTQYF.

V is TRBV5-1 and J is TRBJ2-7; TCRdb's D call of TRBD1 is untestable without DNA. Per the germline V gene, CDR1 is SGHRS and CDR2 is YFSETQ. The CDR3 loop spans 14 amino acids. The CDR3 sequence: CASSFGTGDYEQYF.

This chain joins TRBV28 and TRBJ2-7. The CDR3 has 11 residues. Germline-derived CDR1 and CDR2 are MDHEN and SYDVKM. The CDR3 spells CASSSAYEQYF.

The rearrangement uses TRBV28 and TRBJ2-7; the D call of TRBD2 rests on TCRdb alone, since no DNA is present to check it. This CDR3 comprises 16 residues. Per germline, CDR1 MDHEN and CDR2 SYDVKM. The CDR3 reads CASSLSRTDYSYEQYF.

V gene TRBV23-1 combines with J gene TRBJ2-5; TCRdb picks TRBD2, but there is no DNA to check that call. TRBV23-1 counts as an open reading frame of uncertain function. The CDR3 has 16 residues. CDR3 sequence reads: CASSQSFKERGETQYF.

This chain uses TRBV10-3 with TRBJ2-2; TCRdb indicates TRBD1, and absent DNA this call remains unverified. This CDR3 is 14 amino acids long. Looked up from germline, CDR1 is ENHRY and CDR2 is SYGVKD. CDR3 sequence: CATGAAANTGELFF.

The rearrangement links TRBV9 to TRBJ1-3; TCRdb designates TRBD1, a call that cannot be tested without DNA. CDR3 length equals 15 residues. Germline CDR1 and CDR2: SGDLS and YYNGEE. CDR3 in amino acids: CASSGGHLSGNTIYF.

The CDR3 region is CARSLGRNTEAFF. This chain joins TRBV14 and TRBJ1-1. Germline V CDR1 and CDR2: SGHDN, FVKESK. This CDR3 contains 13 residues.

The gene calls are TRBV29-1 and TRBJ2-4; the D gene TCRdb calls, TRBD1, cannot be checked with no DNA. The CDR3 is 14 amino acids. From germline, CDR1 is SQVTM and CDR2 ANQGSEA. This CDR3 reads CSVVLWGQENIQYF.

The chain combines TRBV19 with TRBJ1-1. Looked up from germline, CDR1 is LNHDA and CDR2 is SQIVND (reference sequence). This CDR3 contains 15 residues. CDR3 in amino acids: CASRPSGGGGSEAFF.

The chain employs TRBV4-3 and TRBJ2-6. This CDR3 spans 16 amino acids. Germline V CDR1 and CDR2: LGHNA, YSLEER. The CDR3 region is CASSPLYTSGANVLTF.

V gene TRBV4-1 combines with J gene TRBJ2-7; there is no DNA to check the TCRdb D call of TRBD1. Germline V gene lookup returns CDR1 MGHRA and CDR2 YSYEKL. There are 15 residues in the CDR3. CDR3 sequence reads: CASSPGTGGTYEQYF.

This sequence joins TRBV7-3 and TRBJ2-1; TCRdb lists TRBD1, though no DNA is available to test this call. Germline V gene data show CDR1 as SGHTA and CDR2 as FQGTGA. This CDR3 is 14 amino acids long. The chain's CDR3 is CASSLTGRGGEQFF.

The rearrangement links TRBV7-9 to TRBJ2-7; the D call from TCRdb, TRBD1, cannot be confirmed without DNA. From germline, CDR1 is SEHNR and CDR2 FQNEAQ (reference sequence). The CDR3 consists of 14 residues. CDR3 amino acids: CASSLIGESYEQYF.

This chain joins TRBV29-1 and TRBJ2-3; without DNA, the TCRdb call of TRBD2 cannot be checked. Germline values: CDR1 SQVTM, CDR2 ANQGSEA. The CDR3 covers 14 residues. The CDR3 region is CSSIRRDSGYTQYF.

The V and J genes are TRBV5-1 and TRBJ2-5; as DNA is missing, the TRBD2 call by TCRdb cannot be tested. The CDR3 extends over 19 amino acids. Germline CDR1 SGHRS, CDR2 YFSETQ. Here the CDR3 reads CASSLAVTSGGEYQETQYF.

V usage is TRBV28 and J usage is TRBJ2-7; the D call of TRBD2 rests on TCRdb alone, since no DNA is present to check it. Germline V CDR1 and CDR2: MDHEN, SYDVKM. CDR3 length: 13 amino acids. CDR3 protein: CASSPGQRVEQYF. The full variable domain, its missing parts supplied by reference TRBV28 and TRBJ2-7, is DVKVTQSSRYLVKRTGEKVFLECVQDMDHENMFWYRQDPGLGLRLIYFSYDVKMKEKGDIPEGYSVSREKKERFSLILESASTNQTSMYLCASSPGQRVEQYFGPGTRLTVT.

V and J are TRBV12-3 or TRBV12-4 and TRBJ2-1; no DNA is available, so the TRBD1 call from TCRdb remains unchecked. This CDR3 spans 14 amino acids. This chain's CDR3 is CASSLSGGASEQFF.

The V call is TRBV29-1, the J call TRBJ1-1; lacking DNA, the TRBD1 call made by TCRdb goes unchecked. The CDR3 is 12 residues long. CDR1 and CDR2 from the germline V gene are SQVTM and ANQGSEA. The CDR3 loop reads CSAWTLYTEAFF.

The chain carries TRBV9 and TRBJ1-1; the TRBD1 assignment by TCRdb is unverifiable without DNA. CDR1 and CDR2 (germline): SGDLS, YYNGEE. The CDR3 sequence is 12 residues long. CDR3 sequence: CASSPPGTEAFF.